Below, 25 T cell receptor beta chains from the same sample are listed, as sequenced in a study of blood T cell repertoires in COVID-19. The protocol was immunoSEQ multiplex PCR, while the TCRdb copy is restricted to in-frame clones and leaves out a portion. The sample has about 130,000 clones, about 85% seen once. The sample consisted of peripheral blood. The receptors come from a woman of 80 years or more with acute or convalescent COVID-19.

The chain uses TRBV3-1 (or the pseudogene TRBV3-2) and TRBJ2-6; the D gene is possibly TRBD1 (5 bases). The germline V gene has CDR1 LGHDT and CDR2 YNNKEL (reference sequence). The CDR3 is 21 amino acids. V was pared by 1 base and J by 1 base, with 23 bases between. The CDR3 loop reads CASSQGIGVGRGRSGANVLTF. For the CDR3, the DNA is TGTGCCAGCAGCCAAGGGATTGGGGTGGGTAGGGGTAGGTCTGGGGCCAACGTCCTGACTTTC.

This clone was seen repeatedly, ten times or more. CDR3: CASSRTIPSYNSPLHF. CDR3 bases: TGTGCCAGCAGTCGAACAATCCCCTCCTATAATTCACCCCTCCACTTT. The chain links TRBV6-6 to TRBJ1-6; D gene ambiguous. Germline loops: CDR1 MNHNY, CDR2 SVGAGI (reference sequence). The CDR3 runs 16 residues. V lost 5 bases, J lost 0 bases, and 11 bases lay in between.

This chain uses TRBV5-5 with TRBJ1-4, with TRBD1 as a possible D gene (6 bases). In germline, CDR1 is SGHKS, CDR2 YYEKEE (reference sequence). The V and J ends lost 4 bases and 4 bases respectively, with 8 bases between them. The CDR3 has 13 residues. The CDR3 bases are TGTGCCAGCAGCCCGGACAGTAATGAAAAACTGTTTTTT. Translation gives CASSPDSNEKLFF.

DNA of the CDR3: TGTGCCAGCAGCGCCAACCTAGCGGGGAACAATGAGCAGTTCTTC. Its protein is CASSANLAGNNEQFF. The J gene is TRBJ2-1, the V gene TRBV7-3; TRBD2 agrees at 9 bases. The ends lost 5 bases at V and 5 bases at J; junction bases unmatched: 7. From germline, CDR1 is SGHTA and CDR2 FQGTGA. This CDR3 contains 15 residues. The variable domain in full, with the rest retrieved from reference TRBV7-3 and TRBJ2-1, is GAGVSQTPSNKVTEKGKYVELRCDPISGHTALYWYRQSLGQGPEFLIYFQGTGAADDSGLPNDRFFAVRPEGSVSTLKIQRTERGDSAVYLCASSANLAGNNEQFFGPGTRLTVL.

The chain links TRBV18 to TRBJ2-7, with 10 bases fitting TRBD1. CDR1 KGHSH and CDR2 LQKENI come from the germline V gene. The CDR3 contains 15 residues. J was trimmed by 4 bases and V by 4 bases; bases with no gene match: 7. CDR3 DNA: TGTGCCAGCTCACGGCCGGGACAGGGGAAATACGAGCAGTACTTC. Protein sequence: CASSRPGQGKYEQYF. Full variable domain (rest looked up from reference TRBV18 and TRBJ2-7): NAGVMQNPRHLVRRRGQEARLRCSPMKGHSHVYWYRQLPEEGLKFMVYLQKENIIDESGMPKERFSAEFPKEGPSILRIQQVVRGDSAAYFCASSRPGQGKYEQYFGPGTRLTVT.

This clone has only a few counts. The chain links TRBV19 to TRBJ1-5; tentative D call: TRBD1 (5 bases). There are 15 residues in the CDR3. With 3 bases removed from V and 4 bases from J, the gap between germline ends came to 13 bases. The germline V gene encodes CDR1 LNHDA and CDR2 SQIVND (reference sequence). Here the CDR3 DNA reads TGTGCCAGTAGTATCCACGACAGCCCGAATCAGCCCCAGCATTTT. Amino acid sequence: CASSIHDSPNQPQHF.

The V call is TRBV5-5, the J call TRBJ1-3; D unclear. Trimming shortened V by 7 bases and J by 4 bases, and 9 bases separated the two germline ends. Germline lookup yields CDR1 SGHKS and CDR2 YYEKEE (reference sequence). The CDR3 consists of 12 residues. The CDR3 bases are TGTGCCAGCGGGGAGGCCGGAAACACCATATATTTT. Amino acid sequence: CASGEAGNTIYF.

The rearrangement joins TRBV19 to TRBJ2-6; weak D call: TRBD1 (6 bases). The CDR3 extends over 17 amino acids. Germline lookup yields CDR1 LNHDA and CDR2 SQIVND (reference sequence). Trimming pared 5 bases from V and 0 bases from J, leaving 14 bases between. The CDR3 DNA reads TGTGCCAGTAGTCCGGACAGATCTCCCTCTGGGGCCAACGTCCTGACTTTC. Protein sequence: CASSPDRSPSGANVLTF.

This rearrangement joins TRBV5-1 to TRBJ2-1, with TRBD2 as a possible D gene (5 bases). This CDR3 has 11 residues. Germline CDR1 SGHRS, CDR2 YFSETQ. Between the trimmed V and J ends, which lost 4 bases and 10 bases, there was a span of 9 bases. Written as DNA, the CDR3 is TGCGCCAGCAGCCCCGAGGGAGAGCAGTTCTTC. This sequence encodes CASSPEGEQFF.

This chain joins TRBV28 and TRBJ1-2; a possible D gene is TRBD1 (5 bases). V lost 4 bases and J lost 2, with 11 bases in between. CDR1 is MDHEN, CDR2 SYDVKM, per germline. This CDR3 has 14 amino acids. DNA of the CDR3: TGTGCCAGCAGTTCAGGGCCAGCGAACTATGGCTACACCTTC. Translating gives CASSSGPANYGYTF.

This clone turned up a few times. This rearrangement joins TRBV6-1 to TRBJ1-2, with a possible D match to TRBD1 (5 bases). In germline, CDR1 is MNHNS, CDR2 SASEGT. V was trimmed by 0 bases and J by 2 bases, leaving 7 bases between them. The CDR3 contains 14 residues. In DNA form, the CDR3 reads TGTGCCAGCAGTGAAGCAGGGGCGAACTATGGCTACACCTTC. Encoded protein: CASSEAGANYGYTF.

The genes are TRBV19 and TRBJ1-5, with a possible D match to TRBD1 (5 bases). The CDR3 is 16 residues long. Germline V gives CDR1 LNHDA, CDR2 SQIVND (reference sequence). Trimming stripped 5 bases from V and 7 bases from J, with 21 bases between. CDR3 residues: CASSPSERGVRQPQHF. The CDR3 DNA sequence: TGTGCCAGTAGTCCCTCAGAGCGGGGCGTTCGGCAGCCCCAGCATTTT.

This chain uses TRBV12-3 or TRBV12-4 with TRBJ2-3; the match to TRBD2 covers 7 bases. This CDR3 contains 13 residues. V lost 2 bases to trimming and J lost 6 bases; unmatched junction nucleotides: 2. Here the CDR3 DNA reads TGTGCCAGCAGTTTATGGGAGGGGGATACGCAGTATTTT. It specifies CASSLWEGDTQYF.

V and J are TRBV4-1 and TRBJ2-3, with TRBD1 identical over 8 bases. V lost 4 bases to trimming and J lost 1 base; unmatched junction nucleotides: 7. In germline, CDR1 is MGHRA, CDR2 YSYEKL. The CDR3 has 16 residues. Here the CDR3 reads CASSPRPDRGTDTQYF. The CDR3 DNA reads as TGCGCCAGCAGCCCCCGCCCGGACAGGGGCACAGATACGCAGTATTTT.

The V call is TRBV19, the J call TRBJ1-6; maybe TRBD1 (5 bases). This CDR3 has 15 residues. Trimming left V 6 bases short and J 10 bases short, with 19 bases between. Per the germline V gene, CDR1 is LNHDA and CDR2 is SQIVND (reference sequence). The CDR3 region is CASRVGRLSRSPLHF. DNA of the CDR3: TGTGCCAGTAGGGTGGGGCGCCTCAGTCGATCACCCCTCCACTTT.

In regard to this clone: The same CDR3 is also encoded by other DNA sequences in this sample. This chain links TRBV5-6 with TRBJ1-2, with 9 bases that match TRBD1. The V segment lost 3 bases and the J segment 4 bases; nucleotides outside the gene matches: 1. The CDR3 contains 13 residues. Germline CDR1 reads SGHDT; CDR2 reads YYEEEE. This chain's CDR3 is CASSSDRGYGYTF. The CDR3 nucleotides are TGTGCCAGCAGCTCGGACAGGGGCTATGGCTACACCTTC.

The CDR3: CASSQSGTGIVYGYTF. The CDR3 region has the DNA TGTGCCAGCAGCCAATCCGGGACAGGGATCGTCTATGGCTACACCTTC. V usage is TRBV3-1 (or the pseudogene TRBV3-2) and J usage is TRBJ1-2; TRBD1 aligns across 9 bases. The ends lost 2 bases at V and 4 bases at J; junction bases unmatched: 8. The CDR3 covers 16 residues. Germline loops: CDR1 LGHDT, CDR2 YNNKEL (reference sequence).

The V gene is TRBV4-1, the J gene TRBJ2-1; a weak D match, TRBD1 (6 bases). The germline V gene encodes CDR1 MGHRA and CDR2 YSYEKL. The CDR3 spans 15 residues. Between the trimmed V and J ends, which lost 5 bases and 2 bases, there was a span of 13 bases. The CDR3 is CASSKDSGAYNEQFF. In DNA, the CDR3 is TGCGCCAGCAGCAAGGACAGTGGGGCCTACAATGAGCAGTTCTTC.

The chain employs TRBV6-5 and TRBJ1-2, with TRBD1 matching 8 bases. Per germline, CDR1 MNHEY and CDR2 SVGAGI. The CDR3 extends over 14 amino acids. The V gene end was trimmed by 6 bases and the J gene end by 4 bases; junction bases not matched to a gene: 7. The CDR3 DNA sequence: TGTGCCAGCAGGACAGGGGAGGGAGTCTATGGCTACACCTTC. Protein product: CASRTGEGVYGYTF.

This clone has just one count. V and J are TRBV7-8 and TRBJ2-5, with D tentatively TRBD1 (5 bases). V shed 6 bases and J shed 0 bases, with 11 bases lying between them. Germline V lookup: CDR1 SGHVS, CDR2 FQNEAQ. CDR3 length: 14 amino acids. CDR3 in DNA: TGTGCCAGCAGTAACAGGTTGTACCAAGAGACCCAGTACTTC. This translates into CASSNRLYQETQYF. Combining the CDR3 with reference TRBV7-8 and TRBJ2-5 gives the whole variable domain GAGVSQSPRYKVAKRGQDVALRCDPISGHVSLFWYQQALGQGPEFLTYFQNEAQLDKSGLPSDRFFAERPEGSVSTLKIQRTQQEDSAVYLCASSNRLYQETQYFGPGTRLLVL.

The chain is built from TRBV19 and TRBJ1-5; no firm D call. The germline V gene has CDR1 LNHDA and CDR2 SQIVND (reference sequence). V lost 4 bases to trimming and J lost 2 bases, with 6 bases between them. The CDR3 is 13 residues long. The CDR3 DNA is TGTGCCAGTAGTAATACAGGCAATCAGCCCCAGCATTTT. Translation gives CASSNTGNQPQHF.

The chain uses TRBV6-5 and TRBJ1-3; a possible D gene is TRBD1 (5 bases). Deletions cut 11 bases from V and 0 bases from J, with 14 bases between. Germline CDR1 MNHEY, CDR2 SVGAGI. This CDR3 has 14 amino acids. DNA for the CDR3: TGTGCCGGCACCGGAGGGGCCTCTGGAAACACCATATATTTT. This translates into CAGTGGASGNTIYF.

This clone was seen once. The chain employs TRBV28 and TRBJ1-1; TRBD1 might be the D (6 bases). The CDR3 consists of 13 residues. Trimming left V 5 bases short and J 7 bases short, with 14 bases between. Germline V lookup: CDR1 MDHEN, CDR2 SYDVKM. CDR3 protein: CASSAPYRDEAFF. Here the CDR3 DNA reads TGTGCCAGCAGTGCCCCCTACAGGGATGAAGCTTTCTTT.

The V call is TRBV5-1, the J call TRBJ2-3; D not certain. Trimming left V 0 bases short and J 4 bases short, with 18 bases between. CDR1 and CDR2 (germline): SGHRS, YFSETQ. The CDR3 contains 17 residues. The CDR3 DNA reads as TGCGCCAGCAGCTTGGCCCGGGTAGGCAGTTACTCAGATACGCAGTATTTT. Protein product: CASSLARVGSYSDTQYF.

This chain connects TRBV6-6 to TRBJ1-5; TRBD1 might be the D (6 bases). The CDR3 runs 16 residues. Germline assignment: CDR1 MNHNY and CDR2 SVGAGI (reference sequence). With 5 bases removed from V and 5 bases from J, the gap between germline ends came to 19 bases. This CDR3 is CASSRPQGRGYQPQHF. The CDR3 bases are TGTGCCAGCAGTCGGCCGCAGGGTAGGGGGTATCAGCCCCAGCATTTT.